This entry lists 3 T cell receptor beta chains sequenced from one sample in a study of blood T cell repertoires in COVID-19. The assay was immunoSEQ multiplex PCR, and TCRdb's table has in-frame clones only and misses some. The sample includes about 180,000 clones, under 90% of them seen just once. The material sequenced was peripheral blood. Receptor source: a human donor in a cohort sampled during active COVID-19.

The rearrangement uses TRBV2 and TRBJ2-7, with 10 bases lining up with TRBD1. The CDR3 covers 15 residues. CDR1 SNHLY and CDR2 FYNNEI come from the germline V gene. J was trimmed by 6 bases and V by 9 bases; bases with no gene match: 14. CDR3 loop: CASMTADRGPVEQYF. CDR3 in DNA: TGTGCCAGTATGACAGCCGACAGGGGGCCCGTCGAGCAGTACTTC.

The J gene is TRBJ2-7, the V gene TRBV19; TRBD1 matches at 8 bases. V was clipped by 2 bases and J by 4 bases; unmatched bases: 7. The V gene's germline CDR1 is LNHDA and CDR2 SQIVND (reference sequence). This CDR3 contains 15 residues. As DNA, the CDR3 is TGTGCCAGTAGTATAAGGTCCAGGGGGCGGTACGAGCAGTACTTC. As protein: CASSIRSRGRYEQYF.

V usage is TRBV23-1 and J usage is TRBJ2-7; unclear D gene. TRBV23-1 is an open reading frame, and its role is uncertain. V lost 4 bases, J lost 3 bases, and 25 bases lay in between. CDR3 length: 18 amino acids. In DNA form, the CDR3 reads TGCGCCAGCAGTCCCCATTCGGGTCCCGAGACCCTTTGCTACGAGCAGTACTTC. Translation gives CASSPHSGPETLCYEQYF.